A selection of T cell receptor beta chains follows, all from one sample in a study of CD4 T cells in relation to SARS-CoV-2 and coronaviruses. Clones were read by immunoSEQ multiplex PCR, and TCRdb kept only the in-frame ones, dropping some. The sample shows 43,000 or so clones, approximately 80% of them seen only once. No antigens are known for them. The specimen sequenced was naive CD4+ T cells from PBMCs, cultured in vitro. The receptor source for this set is an adult with COVID-19. Each CDR3 is given with its conserved first and last residue. The D gene is left open where the match is weak. The size of a clone is reported for some rows only, either as once, few or many, or as a class for expanded clones.

j_call clone_size v_call d_call cdr3_nt cdr3_aa
TRBJ2-2 - TRBV2 - TGTGCCAGCAAATTGTCCGGCGGGACGAACACCGGGGAGCTGTTTTTT CASKLSGGTNTGELFF
TRBJ1-4 - TRBV5-4 - TGTGCCAGCAGCAAAGGACCAGGCCCTAATGAAAAACTGTTTTTT CASSKGPGPNEKLFF
TRBJ2-7 few TRBV28 - TGTGCCAGCAGCTTACAAGTAGGGGAGCAGTACTTC CASSLQVGEQYF
TRBJ2-1 once TRBV5-1 TRBD2 TGCGCCAGCAGCATAATAGCGGGAGGTGAGCAGTTCTTC CASSIIAGGEQFF
TRBJ2-7 - TRBV11-3 - TGTGCCAGCAGCTTAGGCGGGACACCCTACGAGCAGTACTTC CASSLGGTPYEQYF
TRBJ2-1 few TRBV5-1 TRBD2 TGCGCCAGCAGCTCCGGACTAGCGGGAGGAGGATTTCAGTTCTTC CASSSGLAGGGFQFF
TRBJ2-2 - TRBV28 - TGTGCCAGCAGGGAGAGGACACCGAACACCGGGGAGCTGTTTTTT CASRERTPNTGELFF
TRBJ2-3 - TRBV30 - TGTGCCTGGGAATCCACAGATACGCAGTATTTT CAWESTDTQYF
TRBJ2-1 - TRBV15 TRBD2 TGTGCCACCCGGCGGGAGGGCCTCAATGAGCAGTTCTTC CATRREGLNEQFF
TRBJ2-2 - TRBV28 - TGTGCCAGCAGTACCTCCGGACTCGACGTTCACACCGGGGAGCTGTTTTTT CASSTSGLDVHTGELFF
TRBJ1-1 - TRBV5-1 - TGCGCCAGCAGCTTGCGTCAGCTGAACACTGAAGCTTTCTTT CASSLRQLNTEAFF
TRBJ1-6 - TRBV30 TRBD1 TGTGCCTGGAGCAGGGGGGGCCGCTCCTATAATTCACCCCTCCACTTT CAWSRGGRSYNSPLHF
TRBJ2-7 few TRBV5-4 - TGTGCCAGCAGCGCGCCAAGCTACGAGCAGTACTTC CASSAPSYEQYF
TRBJ2-5 - TRBV5-1 TRBD1 TGCGCCAGCAGCCTCGTAACAGGGGGCGATGAGACCCAGTACTTC CASSLVTGGDETQYF
TRBJ2-7 - TRBV30 - TGTGCCTGGAGTTTTGGGCGGGCCTACTACGAGCAGTACTTC CAWSFGRAYYEQYF
TRBJ2-5 - TRBV4-1 - TGCGCCAGCAGCCAAGTCTTGAGCGAGACGGAGACCCAGTACTTC CASSQVLSETETQYF
TRBJ2-1 - TRBV3-1/TRBV3-2 TRBD2 TGTGCCAGCAGCCAACGCATCGGACTAGCGGGAGCCACGCGGTTATACAATGAGCAGTTCTTC CASSQRIGLAGATRLYNEQFF
TRBJ2-1 - TRBV29-1 - TGCAGCGTGGCCATGACAGCCCCCGAGCAGTTCTTC CSVAMTAPEQFF
TRBJ2-3 - TRBV10-3 - TGTGCCACGGGGCCCGGGGAAGATACGCAGTATTTT CATGPGEDTQYF
TRBJ2-7 medium-sized TRBV11-2 TRBD1 TGTGCCAGCAGCTGGGGGACAGGTTACGAGCAGTACTTC CASSWGTGYEQYF
TRBJ1-3 - TRBV7-9 TRBD1 TGTGCCAGCAGCGATGGGACAGGGGGCGGCGGTGTGAGAAACACCATATATTTT CASSDGTGGGGVRNTIYF
TRBJ2-1 - TRBV6-6 - TGTGCCAGCAGCTCCGGCGCCTACAATGAGCAGTTCTTC CASSSGAYNEQFF
TRBJ1-1 - TRBV3-1/TRBV3-2 - TGTGCCAGCAGCCAAGAAGGGGGTGTCACTGAAGCTTTCTTT CASSQEGGVTEAFF
TRBJ1-2 - TRBV7-8 - TGTGCCAGCAGCTTGTTAGGGCAGCTCTATGGCTACACCTTC CASSLLGQLYGYTF
TRBJ1-6 once TRBV12-5 TRBD1 TGTGCTAGTGGTTTGGGTCCCCCTCAACCCCTGCCGACAGGGGATAATTCACCCCTCCACTTT CASGLGPPQPLPTGDNSPLHF
TRBJ2-1 once TRBV2 TRBD2 TGTGCCAGCAGTGAACGGGAGGGCTCCTACAATGAGCAGTTCTTC CASSEREGSYNEQFF
TRBJ2-7 - TRBV19 - TGTGCCAGTACCACGTATGGAGGCTCTTACGAGCAGTACTTC CASTTYGGSYEQYF
TRBJ2-1 - TRBV4-1 - TGCGCCAGCAGCTTTACGGGCGGAAGCTCCTACAATGAGCAGTTCTTC CASSFTGGSSYNEQFF
TRBJ2-7 - TRBV7-3 TRBD1 TGTGCCAGCAGCCCCGGACAGGGAGGCGAGCAGTACTTC CASSPGQGGEQYF
TRBJ2-6 - TRBV5-6 - TGTGCCAGCAGCTCCTCCGCTGGGGCCAACGTCCTGACTTTC CASSSSAGANVLTF
TRBJ1-5 - TRBV27 TRBD1 TGTGCCAGCACCGACAGGGGGTATAGCAATCAGCCCCAGCATTTT CASTDRGYSNQPQHF
TRBJ1-2 - TRBV18 TRBD1 TGTGCCAGCGCACCTATTTTGAACAGGGGGCCTCATAGTGGCTACACCTTC CASAPILNRGPHSGYTF
TRBJ2-3 medium-sized TRBV6-4 TRBD2 TGTGCCAGCAGTGCTAGCGGGACAGATACGCAGTATTTT CASSASGTDTQYF
TRBJ1-1 - TRBV19 TRBD1 TGTGCCAGTAGTATCCGACAGGGGGGGAGTACTGAAGCTTTCTTT CASSIRQGGSTEAFF
TRBJ2-7 - TRBV6-5 - TGTGCCAGCAGTCGGACCAACTCCTACGAGCAGTACTTC CASSRTNSYEQYF
TRBJ2-3 few TRBV4-3 - TGCGCCAGCAGCCTCCGGACAGCAGTAAGCACAGATACGCAGTATTTT CASSLRTAVSTDTQYF
TRBJ2-7 once TRBV3-1/TRBV3-2 - TGTGCCAGCACCGCCTCACTAGGGAGCTCCTACGAGCAGTACTTC CASTASLGSSYEQYF
TRBJ2-7 - TRBV11-2 - TGTGCCAGCAGCCAAAATGGGGGGTCCCAGTACTTC CASSQNGGSQYF
TRBJ1-2 - TRBV3-1/TRBV3-2 - TGTGCCAGCAGCCAAGAGCCGGGCTGGAGTGGCTACACCTTC CASSQEPGWSGYTF
TRBJ1-1 - TRBV18 - TGTGCCAGCTCACCGTCAGACACTGAAGCTTTCTTT CASSPSDTEAFF
TRBJ1-4 once TRBV9 - TGTGCCAGCAGCGTAGGTATGAGGGGCCCAACTAATGAAAAACTGTTTTTT CASSVGMRGPTNEKLFF
TRBJ2-1 - TRBV7-9 - TGTGCCAGCAGCTTATCAGGGTCTAATGAGCAGTTCTTC CASSLSGSNEQFF